Listed below are T cell receptor beta chains from one sample, sequenced in a study of cytomegalovirus exposure and HLA in healthy donors. Here immunoSEQ multiplex PCR was the method, and the copy in TCRdb shows in-frame clones only, minus some. Here the sample table reports 130,000 to 150,000 clones. The material sequenced was PBMCs. The receptors originated from a male donor in good health and CMV-seronegative. Each CDR3 is given with its conserved first and last residue. A D gene is named only where the DNA matches it firmly.

>TRBJ1-1|TRBD1|TRBV5-1
TGCGCCAGCAGCGCCCGACAGGGGCTGAACACTGAAGCTTTCTTT
CASSARQGLNTEAFF
>TRBJ2-7|.|TRBV19
TGTGCCAGTGGGGCTCAATTGTACTACGAGCAGTACTTC
CASGAQLYYEQYF
>TRBJ2-3|TRBD2|TRBV6-1
TGTGCCAGCAGTGAAGGGGGACTAGCGGGATATAGCACAGATACGCAGTATTTT
CASSEGGLAGYSTDTQYF
>TRBJ2-4|TRBD1|TRBV6-5
TGTGCCAGCAGTTTACAGGGGGCCAAAAACATTCAGTACTTC
CASSLQGAKNIQYF
>TRBJ1-4|.|TRBV7-9
TGTGCCAGCAGCCCCCCCGCGAATAATGAAAAACTGTTTTTT
CASSPPANNEKLFF
>TRBJ2-3|.|TRBV29-1
TGCAGCGTTGGATTGCAGGTGACAGGAGATACGCAGTATTTT
CSVGLQVTGDTQYF
>TRBJ2-3|TRBD2|TRBV18
TGTGCCAGCTCACCACCTAGAGCGGGAGGCCGGGGAGATACGCAGTATTTT
CASSPPRAGGRGDTQYF
>TRBJ1-2|TRBD1|TRBV7-2
TGTGCCAGCTTCCCGGGACAGATTAACTATGGCTACACCTTC
CASFPGQINYGYTF
>TRBJ2-7|.|TRBV5-5
TGTGCCAGCAGCTTGCGCCGCAGCTCCTACGAGCAGTACTTC
CASSLRRSSYEQYF
>TRBJ1-1|.|TRBV10-3
TGTGCCATCACGGCAGGGGCCGAAGCTTTCTTT
CAITAGAEAFF
>TRBJ1-2|.|TRBV5-1
TGCGCCAGCAGCTTGGAAGGAGATTACTATGGCTACACCTTC
CASSLEGDYYGYTF
>TRBJ2-7|TRBD2|TRBV5-1
TGCGCCAGCAGCACGAACTTGGCGGGAGGGCCTTTCGAGCAGTACTTC
CASSTNLAGGPFEQYF
>TRBJ1-1|.|TRBV19
TGTGCCAGTAGTACGATGAAGAGGACTGAAGCTTTCTTT
CASSTMKRTEAFF
>TRBJ1-2|TRBD1|TRBV11-2
TGTGCCAGCAGCAAAGGACAGGGGGGTACTGGTGGCTACACCTTC
CASSKGQGGTGGYTF
>TRBJ1-1|.|TRBV30
TGTGCCTGGAGTGTTTGGGGGACACGTATGAACACTGAAGCTTTCTTT
CAWSVWGTRMNTEAFF
>TRBJ1-5|.|TRBV7-9
TGTGCCAGCAGCTTAGGACAACGCGGGAATCAGCCCCAGCATTTT
CASSLGQRGNQPQHF
>TRBJ1-2|.|TRBV7-9
TGTGCCAGCAGATCTCAGGCTTTTTATGGCTACACCTTC
CASRSQAFYGYTF
>TRBJ1-5|.|TRBV21-1
TGTGCCAGCAGCGGGGGGGGCCGAGGCAATCAGCCCCAGCATTTT
CASSGGGRGNQPQHF
>TRBJ2-2|.|TRBV6-5
TGTGCCAGCAGCGGAGGAATCCGCGGCACCGGGGAGCTGTTTTTT
CASSGGIRGTGELFF
>TRBJ1-4|TRBD1|TRBV6-5
TGTGCCAGCAGTCGGGGACAGGGTACTGAAAAACTGTTTTTT
CASSRGQGTEKLFF
>TRBJ2-1|TRBD2|TRBV5-6
TGTGCCAGCAACCAAGACAAGCGGGAAGAGCAGTTCTTC
CASNQDKREEQFF
>TRBJ2-7|TRBD1|TRBV10-3
TGTGCCATCAGCCTGGGACAGAACTCCTACGAGCAGTACTTC
CAISLGQNSYEQYF
>TRBJ2-7|.|TRBV18
TGTGCCAGCTCACCAGAGGGTGAGGAGCAGTACTTC
CASSPEGEEQYF
>TRBJ1-1|.|TRBV20-1
TGCAGTGCTAGTCGTGGGCCTGAAGCTTTCTTT
CSASRGPEAFF
>TRBJ1-4|TRBD1|TRBV5-1
TGCGCCAGCAGCTCTACCGGGACAGGGACGGCAACTAATGAAAAACTGTTTTTT
CASSSTGTGTATNEKLFF